This is a list of T cell receptor beta chains from one sample in a study of T cell responses to AZD1222 COVID-19 vaccine. This table comes from immunoSEQ multiplex PCR, and its TCRdb copy is limited to in-frame clones, with some not included. This sample has 150,000 or so clones, with 85% to 90% found just once. Sequencing was performed on peripheral blood, taken on day 0 of AZD1222 vaccination. These receptors were obtained from an adult in good health. Each CDR3 is given with its conserved first and last residue. The order of the fields is V gene, J gene, D gene, clone size, CDR3 protein, CDR3 DNA. The D gene is left open where the match is weak. Rows may omit the clone size; those that give it use once, few, many or a size class.

V: TRBV7-6
J: TRBJ2-2
D: .
size: .
CDR3: CASSFGGGNTGELFF
DNA: TGTGCCAGCAGCTTCGGAGGGGGCAACACCGGGGAGCTGTTTTTT

V: TRBV6-5
J: TRBJ2-7
D: .
size: few
CDR3: CASSVAGSGEQYF
DNA: TGTGCCAGCAGCGTAGCAGGTTCAGGCGAGCAGTACTTC

V: TRBV6-5
J: TRBJ2-5
D: .
size: .
CDR3: CASSYASARDKQTQYF
DNA: TGTGCCAGCAGTTACGCGTCCGCCCGGGATAAACAGACCCAGTACTTC

V: TRBV4-1
J: TRBJ2-7
D: .
size: .
CDR3: CASSQREQASPYEQYF
DNA: TGCGCCAGCAGCCAGAGAGAACAGGCAAGCCCCTACGAGCAGTACTTC

V: TRBV3-1/TRBV3-2
J: TRBJ2-7
D: .
size: .
CDR3: CASSQWTAYEQYF
DNA: TGTGCCAGCAGCCAGTGGACAGCCTACGAGCAGTACTTC

V: TRBV5-6
J: TRBJ1-2
D: .
size: .
CDR3: CASSLALQKGRDGYTF
DNA: TGTGCCAGCAGCTTGGCCCTTCAAAAGGGTCGAGATGGCTACACCTTC

V: TRBV7-9
J: TRBJ2-7
D: TRBD1
size: once
CDR3: CASSHRPGQSYEQYF
DNA: TGTGCCAGCAGCCACCGCCCGGGACAGTCCTACGAGCAGTACTTC

V: TRBV6-2/TRBV6-3
J: TRBJ1-5
D: .
size: once
CDR3: CASSQKSKTGRDQPQHF
DNA: TGTGCCAGCAGTCAGAAATCTAAGACAGGCCGAGATCAGCCCCAGCATTTT

V: TRBV5-5
J: TRBJ1-6
D: .
size: .
CDR3: CASSFPARAAPLHF
DNA: TGTGCCAGCAGCTTCCCGGCCCGGGCGGCACCCCTCCACTTT

V: TRBV30
J: TRBJ1-6
D: .
size: .
CDR3: CAWSTESSYNSPLHF
DNA: TGTGCCTGGAGCACCGAGAGCTCCTATAATTCACCCCTCCACTTT

V: TRBV30
J: TRBJ2-2
D: .
size: .
CDR3: CAWTTTGLGTGELFF
DNA: TGTGCCTGGACCACCACTGGGCTGGGCACCGGGGAGCTGTTTTTT

V: TRBV7-9
J: TRBJ1-1
D: .
size: .
CDR3: CASSLAQGSTEAFF
DNA: TGTGCCAGCAGCTTAGCCCAGGGGTCCACTGAAGCTTTCTTT

V: TRBV3-1/TRBV3-2
J: TRBJ2-7
D: .
size: .
CDR3: CASSSLLGYEQYF
DNA: TGTGCCAGCAGCTCACTCCTGGGCTACGAGCAGTACTTC

V: TRBV7-2
J: TRBJ2-7
D: .
size: medium-sized
CDR3: CASSSTGPPYEQYF
DNA: TGTGCCAGCAGCTCAACCGGGCCACCCTACGAGCAGTACTTC

V: TRBV6-2/TRBV6-3
J: TRBJ2-7
D: .
size: once
CDR3: CASSYSASHISYEQYF
DNA: TGTGCCAGCAGTTACAGCGCCTCCCATATTTCCTACGAGCAGTACTTC

V: TRBV4-3
J: TRBJ1-4
D: .
size: .
CDR3: CASSPQGSNEKLFF
DNA: TGCGCCAGCAGCCCCCAGGGGTCTAATGAAAAACTGTTTTTT

V: TRBV9
J: TRBJ2-7
D: TRBD2
size: .
CDR3: CASTLAGGPPMSFSYEQYF
DNA: TGTGCCAGCACCTTAGCGGGAGGACCTCCCATGTCTTTCTCCTACGAGCAGTACTTC

V: TRBV6-2/TRBV6-3
J: TRBJ1-5
D: .
size: .
CDR3: CASSFPTGQISLRPQHF
DNA: TGTGCCAGCAGTTTTCCCACAGGACAGATCTCATTGCGGCCCCAGCATTTT

V: TRBV7-9
J: TRBJ2-7
D: .
size: .
CDR3: CASSPPPSRAQGAEQYF
DNA: TGTGCCAGCAGCCCACCTCCTTCGAGGGCACAAGGCGCCGAGCAGTACTTC

V: TRBV5-1
J: TRBJ2-5
D: .
size: .
CDR3: CASSTGQNQETQYF
DNA: TGCGCCAGCAGCACCGGACAGAACCAAGAGACCCAGTACTTC

V: TRBV23-1
J: TRBJ1-4
D: TRBD1
size: few
CDR3: CASSQVTGGPEKLFF
DNA: TGCGCCAGCAGTCAAGTTACAGGGGGTCCTGAAAAACTGTTTTTT

V: TRBV27
J: TRBJ2-2
D: .
size: .
CDR3: CASSTGVGSGGELFF
DNA: TGTGCCAGCAGTACTGGTGTGGGGTCCGGCGGGGAGCTGTTTTTT

V: TRBV19
J: TRBJ1-4
D: TRBD1
size: few
CDR3: CASSIGYRGGSDEKLFF
DNA: TGTGCCAGTAGTATAGGGTACAGGGGAGGCTCCGATGAAAAACTGTTTTTT

V: TRBV19
J: TRBJ1-5
D: .
size: .
CDR3: CASSTPLVGPVLQPQHF
DNA: TGTGCCAGTAGTACTCCCTTAGTGGGGCCCGTTCTCCAGCCCCAGCATTTT

V: TRBV13
J: TRBJ2-5
D: TRBD2
size: .
CDR3: CASSQSLAGTVYQETQYF
DNA: TGTGCCAGCAGCCAATCTCTAGCGGGAACGGTGTACCAAGAGACCCAGTACTTC

V: TRBV28
J: TRBJ2-1
D: TRBD2
size: .
CDR3: CASSTRTSGSNEQFF
DNA: TGTGCCAGCAGTACCCGGACTAGCGGGAGCAATGAGCAGTTCTTC

V: TRBV6-5
J: TRBJ2-7
D: .
size: once
CDR3: CASSYELTAASYEQYF
DNA: TGTGCCAGCAGTTACGAATTGACGGCAGCCTCCTACGAGCAGTACTTC

V: TRBV5-1
J: TRBJ1-1
D: .
size: .
CDR3: CASSFRTANTEAFF
DNA: TGCGCCAGCAGCTTCCGAACAGCGAACACTGAAGCTTTCTTT

V: TRBV7-9
J: TRBJ1-5
D: .
size: .
CDR3: CASSLSDRSNQPQHF
DNA: TGTGCCAGCAGCTTATCGGACAGAAGCAATCAGCCCCAGCATTTT

V: TRBV24-1
J: TRBJ2-1
D: .
size: .
CDR3: CATSDAGTGLDEQFF
DNA: TGTGCCACCAGTGACGCGGGCACCGGGTTGGATGAGCAGTTCTTC

V: TRBV10-2
J: TRBJ2-5
D: .
size: .
CDR3: CASSERSGSQETQYF
DNA: TGCGCCAGCAGTGAGAGGTCGGGATCCCAAGAGACCCAGTACTTC

V: TRBV15
J: TRBJ1-5
D: .
size: .
CDR3: CATSRVSGDLQPQHF
DNA: TGTGCCACCAGCAGAGTCTCCGGGGATTTGCAGCCCCAGCATTTT

V: TRBV19
J: TRBJ1-1
D: .
size: .
CDR3: CASSRASPSEAFF
DNA: TGTGCCAGTTCCAGGGCCTCGCCCAGCGAGGCTTTCTTT

V: TRBV27
J: TRBJ2-5
D: .
size: .
CDR3: CALQTTQYF
DNA: TGTGCCCTACAGACGACCCAGTACTTC

V: TRBV5-1
J: TRBJ1-1
D: TRBD1
size: .
CDR3: CASTRDRGNTEAFF
DNA: TGCGCCAGCACCCGGGACAGGGGGAACACTGAAGCTTTCTTT

V: TRBV21-1
J: TRBJ2-5
D: .
size: .
CDR3: CASSPRVIKETQYF
DNA: TGTGCCAGCAGCCCCCGAGTTATAAAAGAGACCCAGTACTTC

V: TRBV5-6
J: TRBJ1-1
D: .
size: .
CDR3: CASSLRGPGNTEAFF
DNA: TGTGCCAGCAGCCTTAGGGGTCCAGGGAACACTGAAGCTTTCTTT

V: TRBV7-2
J: TRBJ2-3
D: TRBD2
size: .
CDR3: CASGGLAGSTDTQYF
DNA: TGTGCCAGCGGCGGACTAGCGGGCAGCACAGATACGCAGTATTTT

V: TRBV12-3/TRBV12-4
J: TRBJ1-5
D: .
size: .
CDR3: CASSLELHQPQHF
DNA: TGTGCCAGCAGTTTAGAACTGCACCAGCCCCAGCATTTT

V: TRBV2
J: TRBJ2-5
D: TRBD1
size: once
CDR3: CASPGTGGPETQYF
DNA: TGTGCCAGTCCCGGGACAGGGGGACCAGAGACCCAGTACTTC

V: TRBV7-9
J: TRBJ2-2
D: .
size: .
CDR3: CASEGVRTGELFF
DNA: TGTGCCAGCGAGGGAGTTAGGACCGGGGAGCTGTTTTTT

V: TRBV28
J: TRBJ2-2
D: TRBD2
size: .
CDR3: CASRPGGGTGELFF
DNA: TGTGCCAGCAGGCCCGGGGGGGGCACCGGGGAGCTGTTTTTT

V: TRBV6-5
J: TRBJ2-7
D: .
size: once
CDR3: CASSLSNRVSNEQYF
DNA: TGTGCCAGCAGTTTATCGAACAGGGTGTCTAACGAGCAGTACTTC

V: TRBV5-1
J: TRBJ1-2
D: .
size: .
CDR3: CASSLVVTGDYGYTF
DNA: TGCGCCAGCAGCTTGGTGGTGACAGGAGACTATGGCTACACCTTC

V: TRBV19
J: TRBJ1-3
D: .
size: .
CDR3: CASSIKSPEAIDTIYF
DNA: TGTGCCAGTAGTATAAAAAGCCCGGAGGCGATAGACACCATATATTTT

V: TRBV7-3
J: TRBJ2-1
D: TRBD2
size: .
CDR3: CASSPPGLAYNEQFF
DNA: TGTGCCAGCAGCCCTCCGGGACTAGCATACAATGAGCAGTTCTTC

V: TRBV11-2
J: TRBJ2-1
D: .
size: .
CDR3: CASSLEGRSYYNEQFF
DNA: TGTGCCAGCAGCTTAGAAGGGAGAAGCTATTACAATGAGCAGTTCTTC